The clone carrying this TCR beta chain appeared once. The source of the sample is a study of blood T cell repertoires in COVID-19. Enrollees, about 18 to 95 years old, lived in 24 US areas. Some clones are missing from TCRdb's copy, which holds only in-frame ones; the method was immunoSEQ multiplex PCR. The data contain more than 450,000 clones, about 85% of them singletons. Sequencing was carried out using PBMCs or T cells enriched from blood (not recorded which). The clonotype was recovered from a woman in her late teens or twenties who had recovered from COVID-19.

The CDR3 reads CASSLGGTGWNTGELFF. In DNA, the CDR3 is TGTGCCAGCAGTTTAGGAGGGACAGGGTGGAACACCGGGGAGCTGTTTTTT. The rearrangement uses TRBV28 and TRBJ2-2, with 9 bases that match TRBD1. The CDR3 is 17 residues long. CDR1 and CDR2 (germline): MDHEN, SYDVKM. V lost 2 bases, J lost 1 base, and 5 bases stayed unmatched.